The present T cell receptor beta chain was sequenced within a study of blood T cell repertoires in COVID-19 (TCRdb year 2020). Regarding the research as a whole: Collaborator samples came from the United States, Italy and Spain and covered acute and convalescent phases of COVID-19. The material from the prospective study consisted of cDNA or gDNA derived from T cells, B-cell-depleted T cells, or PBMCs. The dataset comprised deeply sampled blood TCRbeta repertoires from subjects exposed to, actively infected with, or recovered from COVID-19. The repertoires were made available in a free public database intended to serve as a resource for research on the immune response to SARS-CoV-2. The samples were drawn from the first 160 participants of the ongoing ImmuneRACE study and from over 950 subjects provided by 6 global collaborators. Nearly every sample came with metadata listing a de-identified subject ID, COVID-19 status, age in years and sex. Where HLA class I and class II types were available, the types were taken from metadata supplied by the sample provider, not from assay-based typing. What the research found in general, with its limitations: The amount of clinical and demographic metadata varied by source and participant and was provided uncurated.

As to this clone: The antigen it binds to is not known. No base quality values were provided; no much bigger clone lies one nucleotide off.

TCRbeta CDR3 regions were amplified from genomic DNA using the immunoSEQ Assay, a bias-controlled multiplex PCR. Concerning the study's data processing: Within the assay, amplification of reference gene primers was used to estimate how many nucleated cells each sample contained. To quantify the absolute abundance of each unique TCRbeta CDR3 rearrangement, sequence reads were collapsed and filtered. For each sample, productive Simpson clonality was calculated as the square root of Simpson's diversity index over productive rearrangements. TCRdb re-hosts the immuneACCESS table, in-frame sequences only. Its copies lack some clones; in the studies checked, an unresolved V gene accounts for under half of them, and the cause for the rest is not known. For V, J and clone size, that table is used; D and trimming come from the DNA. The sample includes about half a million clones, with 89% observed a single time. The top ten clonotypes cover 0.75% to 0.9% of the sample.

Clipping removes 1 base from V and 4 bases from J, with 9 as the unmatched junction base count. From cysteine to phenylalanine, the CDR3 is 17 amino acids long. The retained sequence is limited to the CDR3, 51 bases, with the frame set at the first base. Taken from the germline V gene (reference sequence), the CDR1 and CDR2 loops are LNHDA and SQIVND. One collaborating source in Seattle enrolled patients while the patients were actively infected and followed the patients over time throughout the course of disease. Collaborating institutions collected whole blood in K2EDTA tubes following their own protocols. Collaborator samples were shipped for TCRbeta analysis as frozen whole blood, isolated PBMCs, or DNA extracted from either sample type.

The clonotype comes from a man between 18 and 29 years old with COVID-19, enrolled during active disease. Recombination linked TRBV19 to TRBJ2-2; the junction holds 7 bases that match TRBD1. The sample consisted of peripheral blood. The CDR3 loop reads CASSIAGTASTTGELFF. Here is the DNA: TGTGCCAGTAGTATAGCTGGGACAGCTAGTACCACCGGGGAGCTGTTTTTT.